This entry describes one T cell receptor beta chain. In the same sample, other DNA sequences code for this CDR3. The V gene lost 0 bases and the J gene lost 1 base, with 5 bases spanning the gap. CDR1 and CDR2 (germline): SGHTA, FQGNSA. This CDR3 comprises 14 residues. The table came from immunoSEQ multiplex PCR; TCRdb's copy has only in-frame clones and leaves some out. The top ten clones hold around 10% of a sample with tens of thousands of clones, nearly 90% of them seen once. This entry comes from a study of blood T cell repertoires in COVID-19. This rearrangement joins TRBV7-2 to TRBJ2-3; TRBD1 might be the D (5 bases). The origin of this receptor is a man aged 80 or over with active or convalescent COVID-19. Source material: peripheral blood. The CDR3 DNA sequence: TGTGCCAGCAGCTTAGCAGGGGGCACAGATACGCAGTATTTT. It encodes CASSLAGGTDTQYF.